This T cell receptor (beta chain) was captured in a study of blood T cell repertoires in COVID-19. Study information: Some COVID-19 samples were acute and others convalescent; all came from the United States, Italy and Spain. T cells, B-cell-depleted T cells, or PBMCs provided the cDNA or gDNA that served as material.

The table came from immunoSEQ multiplex PCR; TCRdb's copy has only in-frame clones and leaves some out. There are some 170,000 clones in the sample; around 80% occur only once, and more than 7.5% lies in the top ten. Trimming pared 7 bases from V and 1 base from J, leaving 9 bases between. Germline lookup yields CDR1 SQVTM and CDR2 ANQGSEA. The CDR3 is 12 amino acids. The clonotype originates from a woman aged 70-85 years with acute or convalescent COVID-19. This chain uses TRBV29-1 with TRBJ2-3; D is possibly TRBD2 (6 bases). Sequencing input: peripheral blood. The CDR3 here is CSAGTRTDTQYF. The CDR3 DNA reads TGCAGCGCCGGGACTCGCACAGATACGCAGTATTTT.